This T cell receptor beta chain was retrieved from a study of cytomegalovirus exposure and HLA in healthy donors (dated by TCRdb to about 2017). With respect to the entire study: In an earlier analysis of roughly 590 of the donors, roughly 300 Gb of sequence data and approximately 120 million unique TCR beta sequences from 180 million or so T cells were reported. The study was designed to test whether signatures of past pathogen exposure could be identified by cataloging public T cell receptors. The T cell repertoires of several hundred subjects were profiled by immunosequencing and related to cytomegalovirus serostatus. On average, 235,054 unique TCR beta nucleotide sequences were sequenced per donor among a few hundred genotyped donors of the cohort, with roughly 18% of those sequences being non-productive. In a later genetic analysis, genome-wide SNP genotypes for about 60% of the 666 donors were used, and that subset was treated as a discovery cohort. In addition to the first cohort of around 670 subjects, a separate validation cohort of approximately 130 different subjects was used. Typing coverage differed by locus: A, B, C, DRB1 and DQB1 were typed in about 629-640 donors, DQA1 in approximately 520, DPA1 in nearly 610, and DPB1 in 400 to 490. Every repertoire in the discovery cohort had been generated on one and the same sequencing platform. Roughly five DR-DQ haplotypes were handled as single units for association and clustering, since linkage in the cohort was strong. The study combined high-throughput TCR immunosequencing, statistical association of individual TCRs with disease status, and machine learning to predict cytomegalovirus infection status. An earlier analysis of approximately 580 of the donors used high-throughput TCR beta sequencing to judge whether each TCR beta V gene segment behaved as functional or pseudogenic. Approximately 300 gigabases of sequencing data and around 88 million unique TCR sequences made up an early release that covered several hundred HLA-typed donors. In the later analysis, no new phenotypic data were used to find candidate immune exposures; instead, reliance was placed on TCR beta sequences and their occurrence across donors. HLA typing included class I and class II loci at four-digit resolution. Alongside the repertoire data, information on donor age, sex, ethnicity and CMV serostatus was compiled. The genetic ancestry cluster associated with self-reported Caucasian donors included around four fifths of the 300 to 450 genotyped donors. A later analysis re-examined previously published TCR beta repertoires from roughly 650 donors and added high-resolution HLA genotyping to investigate patterns of TCR occurrence.

In the case of this clone: There is no known antigen for this receptor. Base qualities are not at hand, and no much larger clone is one base apart.

The cohort consisted of more than 650 healthy bone marrow donors. All cohort members were sampled while nominally healthy, although unrecorded immune exposures were likely present. The donor was CMV seropositive and belonged to the group of about 290 seropositive cohort members. A peripheral blood sample was collected from each donor, and TCR beta sequencing was performed on peripheral blood mononuclear cells. Genomic DNA was extracted from the blood cell samples with the Qiagen DNeasy Blood Extraction Kit. Via the germline V gene (reference sequence), CDR1 is SGHKS and CDR2 YYEKEE. The junction carries 16 bases between V and J, which are trimmed by 4 bases and 6 bases respectively. Measured from the cysteine to the phenylalanine, the CDR3 is 14 residues long. Only the CDR3 region is kept as DNA, spanning 42 bases read in frame from base 1. Library preparation used the immunoSEQ multiplex PCR assay. The multiplex PCR relied on a mix of 60 forward primers for TCR Vbeta segments and 13 reverse primers for TCR Jbeta segments. A multiplex PCR assay on genomic DNA amplified the CDR3 region of rearranged TCR beta genes. The amplified TCR beta libraries were sequenced on the Illumina HiSeq System as 87-base-pair reads. Under the source paper's analysis protocol: A later analysis counted about 80 million unique TCR beta chains across the 550 to 750 repertoires, and about 10 million of these chains were shared by at least two donors. To remove PCR and sequencing errors, raw reads were error-corrected and collapsed into unique sequences using a nearest-neighbor algorithm that merged closely related sequences. CDR3 sequences were aligned to IMGT reference sequences to assign V, D and J gene segments. Each retained sequence needed at least a six-nucleotide match to both a V gene segment and a J gene segment. A rearrangement was called productive if the CDR3 had no stop codons and remained in frame with V and J, and every other rearrangement was called non-productive. Following IMGT convention, CDR3 was defined as the stretch from the second conserved V-encoded cysteine to the conserved J-encoded phenylalanine. The earlier analysis of 587 of the donors excluded sequences that lacked an unambiguous match to a single V gene segment. In an earlier analysis of 587 of the donors, V segments were called functional above 56.7% productive rearrangements and were called segregating when the between-donor standard deviation exceeded 5%. A statistical classification framework was built to diagnose cytomegalovirus status from the catalog of TCR beta chain sequences. A later analysis assigned V and J genes by comparing TCR nucleotide sequences with IMGT/GENE-DB human TR gene sequences. The TCRdist pipeline was used in a later analysis to assign CDR3 sequences and most-parsimonious VDJ recombination scenarios. In a later analysis, each TCR beta chain was defined by its CDR3 amino acid sequence together with its V-gene family, and reads lacking a unique V-gene family were excluded. In a later analysis, around 600 highly shared, low-generation-probability nucleotide sequences were removed to address suspected cross-contamination and a sequencing artifact. For each public chain, a later analysis derived a clonal expansion index from normalized ranks of inferred template counts within each repertoire. Generation probabilities in a later analysis came from a VDJ recombination model fitted to out-of-frame rearrangements, and those results were checked against IGoR. In a later analysis, hypergeometric tests were used to score TCR-TCR, TCR-HLA and TCR-CMV co-occurrence, with a repertoire-size bias correction applied to TCR pairs. False discovery rates were estimated in a later analysis by permuting HLA or CMV assignments 20 times. In a later analysis, co-occurring TCRs were grouped using DBSCAN, with TCRdist sequence similarity added in when clustering inside HLA-allele-positive subsets. Repertoires with fewer than 30,000 or more than 120,000 public chains, plus five repertoires with anomalous nucleotide sharing, were excluded from co-occurrence clustering. TCRdb retrieved this table from immuneACCESS and kept in-frame rearrangements only. Not all clones are present; in checked studies, unresolved V genes account for under half, and no reason is known for the remainder. V and J calls and clone size are those listed in that table; D and trimming were worked out from the DNA. Present in this sample are over 90,000 clones, roughly three quarters of which were seen just once. The ten largest make up around a tenth of the sample.

The paper's findings and limits, for the study overall: A further reported finding was that TCR beta sequences accurately predicted the HLA-A and HLA-B alleles for most subjects in the first cohort. In a later analysis, the rate of TCR association differed among HLA loci, with DRB1 alleles having the most associated TCRs and HLA-C alleles having the fewest. CMV serostatus was the only immune exposure information available for the cohort. A total of 164 TCR beta chains were listed by the study as associated with cytomegalovirus. Most TCR sequences were seen in very few donors, while some public TCRs were found in many individuals. A few of the identified cytomegalovirus-associated TCR beta chains were confirmed in vitro to be specific for cytomegalovirus antigens. About 15 rarely observed V segments, including chromosome 9 orphons, were excluded from the earlier analysis of a few hundred of the donors because counts were too low. Roughly uniform sequencing depth across donors was assumed in presence/absence analyses, although this assumption may not hold. When HLA alleles, especially DR and DQ, strongly co-occurred, TCR associations were difficult to assign to individual alleles. Because the 87-base-pair reads could not distinguish some IMGT-functional V segments, including TRBV6-2 and TRBV6-3, those segments were excluded. A later analysis associated about 16,000 TCR beta sequences with specific HLA alleles at a false discovery rate of 0.05. In an earlier analysis of some 500 of the donors, most TCR beta V segments appeared in productive rearrangements about 90% or about 30% of the time, broadly matching IMGT annotations. The classifier was reported to diagnose cytomegalovirus status with high specificity and sensitivity in both the original cohort and the validation cohort. This cohort had only TCR beta chains sequenced, and the lack of alpha or paired-chain data limited which features could be detected. Because HLA typing was unavailable for some donors at each locus, only the typed subset was used in association tests. Compared with equally common non-associated chains, HLA-associated TCR beta chains in a later analysis were more clonally expanded and had lower generation probabilities. In a later genetic analysis, a missense DCLRE1C variant was associated with V-gene and J-gene trimming of TCR beta chains, and the association was replicated in an independent cohort. A later genetic analysis reported fewer N-insertions in productive TCRs among donors in an Asian-associated ancestry cluster than the roughly 690-donor mean. Correlated functional status among segregating V segments might reflect linkage disequilibrium, but an unknown experimental factor could not be ruled out. In a later analysis, most CMV-associated TCR beta chains were found to appear HLA-restricted, with HLA associations seemingly driven largely by CMV exposure. According to the authors, the approach could potentially be generalized to other disease states and immunological phenotypes. A group of highly shared sequence variants was considered likely to be a technical artifact of the sequencing pipeline. A later analysis reported that several top co-occurrence clusters appeared linked to parvovirus B19, influenza, CMV and Epstein-Barr virus.

This sequence was found in a woman younger than 30 in good health and CMV-seropositive. Recombination linked TRBV5-5 to TRBJ1-1; TRBD1 might be the D gene, on 6 matching bases. Material for sequencing was PBMCs. The DNA sequence is TGTGCCAGCAGCAACACAAGGACAGTTCCTGAAGCTTTCTTT. The translation is CASSNTRTVPEAFF.